This T cell receptor (beta chain) was sequenced during a study of identical twins. From the 5' RACE reads, TCRdb called clonotypes with MiXCR, one entry per CDR3 protein. The top ten hold around 0.25% of the sample, which has 1,800,000 or so distinct CDR3 sequences, under 35% seen once. All donors were healthy, and all were Caucasian. This clonotype was seen more than once but under ten times. This clonotype was obtained from a newborn girl in good health. Sequences were obtained from cord blood.

DNA of the CDR3: TGTGCCAGCAGCCGCGGACTAGGGAAATTGGATGAGCAGTTCTTC. This encodes CASSRGLGKLDEQFF. The J gene is TRBJ2-1, the V gene TRBV6-5; 7 bases agree with TRBD2. CDR1 is MNHEY and CDR2 is SVGAGI in the germline V gene. The CDR3 is 15 residues long. V shed 6 bases and J 8 bases; nucleotides not matched to a gene: 13.